This TCR beta chain was documented in a study of OX40 agonist ivuxolimab in advanced cancers. Study-wide context: Two cutaneous melanoma patients and one hepatocellular carcinoma patient, three in all, had partial responses.

Trimming removed 3 bases from V and 2 bases from J, with 14 bases in between. The V gene's germline CDR1 is KGHSH and CDR2 LQKENI. This CDR3 has 15 amino acids. As for this clone: What it recognizes is unknown.

General study findings and limits: Partial responders dosed at 0.1-3.0 mg/kg displayed clonal expansion ranking among the lowest.

Libraries were prepared by immunoSEQ multiplex PCR; TCRdb keeps only in-frame clonotypes and omits some of them. Of approximately 60,000 clones listed, around nine tenths are singletons. The sequence came from an adult with an advanced solid tumor such as melanoma, head and neck, liver or kidney cancer. The sequencing used CD4+ or CD8+ T cells sorted from blood, collected in a trial of the OX40 agonist ivuxolimab. The chain carries TRBV18 and TRBJ2-7; D assignment may be TRBD1 or TRBD2 (5 bases each). For the CDR3, the DNA is TGTGCCAGCTCACCTAACACCGGGACCCCCTACGAGCAGTACTTC. Translating gives CASSPNTGTPYEQYF.